These 28 T cell receptor beta chains were sequenced from one sample in a study of type 1 and type 2 diabetes patients. PCR was run on genomic DNA. Multiplex PCR with 30 forward and 13 reverse primers amplified the TCR beta CDR3. A single record per CDR3 protein comes from TCRdb applying MiXCR to the multiplex PCR reads. The table has about 270,000 distinct CDR3 sequences, 40% to 50% seen once. Sequencing used peripheral blood mononuclear cells (PBMCs). The origin of the receptors is a man aged 18 to 29 with type 2 diabetes.

The chain employs TRBV29-1 and TRBJ2-7; 9 bases line up with TRBD2. V dropped 6 bases and J dropped 7; count of bases not matched to a gene: 16. The CDR3 sequence is 15 residues long. CDR1 is SQVTM, CDR2 ANQGSEA, per germline. CDR3 protein: CSVAGGSGTGNEQYF. Written as DNA, the CDR3 is TGCAGCGTCGCGGGGGGGAGCGGGACCGGCAATGAGCAGTACTTC.

The rearrangement uses TRBV28 and TRBJ2-7; possibly TRBD1 for D (6 bases). The CDR3 length is 10 residues. Trimming shortened V by 8 bases and J by 7 bases, and 9 bases separated the two germline ends. Germline CDR1 is MDHEN and CDR2 is SYDVKM. CDR3 bases: TGTGCCAGCGGGGGCGGAGAGCAGTACTTC. Its translation: CASGGGEQYF.

As for this clonotype: At one end, the junction sequence differs from germline, possibly due to a read error. This rearrangement joins TRBV10-3 to TRBJ2-5; D is uncertain. Germline-derived CDR1 and CDR2 are ENHRY and SYGVKD. The length of the CDR3 is 14 residues. CDR3 in DNA: TGTGCCATCAGTGAGTCGGGTACATTGGAGACCCAGAACTTC. It codes for CAISESGTLETQNF.

V usage is TRBV2 and J usage is TRBJ2-5, with 10 bases that match TRBD2. The J call is in doubt because the DNA end fits TRBJ2-1 better. From germline, CDR1 is SNHLY and CDR2 FYNNEI. CDR3 length equals 16 residues. The CDR3, as DNA: TGTGCCAGCAGCTATCTACTAGCGGGATCCTACAATGAGCAGTTCTTC. Its protein product is CASSYLLAGSYNEQFF.

The chain couples TRBV10-1 to TRBJ2-3; no clear D. V lost 9 bases and J 0 bases, leaving 7 bases between the germline ends. The CDR3 contains 12 residues. Germline V gene lookup returns CDR1 WNHNN and CDR2 SYGVQD (reference sequence). The CDR3 nucleotides read TGCGCCAGTTCCACTAGCACAGATACGCAGTATTTT. It translates to CASSTSTDTQYF.

V gene TRBV28 combines with J gene TRBJ1-1, with 9 bases aligning to TRBD1. Germline CDR1 and CDR2: MDHEN and SYDVKM. The CDR3 covers 14 residues. J gave up 2 bases and V 4 bases, and 2 bases lay outside the gene matches. DNA of the CDR3: TGTGCCAGCAGTTGGACAGGGGTTAACACTGAAGCTTTCTTT. Protein sequence: CASSWTGVNTEAFF.

The chain is built from TRBV4-2 and TRBJ1-6, with 8 bases identical to TRBD1. The CDR3 length is 15 residues. With V trimmed by 0 bases and J by 13 bases, 8 bases remained unmatched. The germline CDR1 and CDR2 sequences are LGHNA and YNFKEQ. The CDR3 region is CASSQEGQGNRPLHF. DNA of the CDR3: TGTGCCAGCAGCCAAGAAGGACAGGGAAATCGGCCCCTCCACTTT.

This clonotype was seen a few times. This chain connects TRBV13 to TRBJ2-7, with a weak D call TRBD2 (5 bases). The CDR3 is made up of 13 amino acids. Germline V gene sequence: CDR1 PRHDT, CDR2 FYEKMQ (reference sequence). Trimming took off 5 bases at V and 7 bases at J, with 15 bases between the two ends. The CDR3 here is CASSHRASGEQYF. CDR3 DNA sequence: TGTGCCAGCAGCCACCGGGCGTCGGGAGAGCAGTACTTC.

The chain links TRBV19 to TRBJ1-1; maybe TRBD1 (6 bases). The V gene lost 5 bases and the J gene lost 7 bases, with 14 bases spanning the gap. This CDR3 region has 13 residues. Germline V CDR1 and CDR2: LNHDA, SQIVND (reference sequence). The CDR3 coding sequence is TGTGCCAGTAGTCCCCGAGGGGGGCGTGAAGCTTTCTTT. This translates into CASSPRGGREAFF.

In its sample, this clonotype was seen a few times. The junction shows a germline mismatch at one end, possibly a read error. The chain joins TRBV6-2 or TRBV6-3 to TRBJ2-7, with 8 nucleotides matching TRBD1. Germline CDR1 reads MNHEY; CDR2 reads SVGEGT. This CDR3 contains 14 residues. The CDR3 here is CASRRTRQGNLLEF. The CDR3 DNA reads as TGTGCCAGCAGGAGGACAAGACAGGGGAACCTGCTGGAGTTC.

The V and J genes are TRBV20-1 and TRBJ2-7; D is possibly TRBD2 (6 bases). V was pared by 1 base and J by 1 base, with 17 bases between. This CDR3 contains 16 residues. Germline assignment: CDR1 DFQATT and CDR2 SNEGSKA (reference sequence). In DNA form, the CDR3 reads TGCAGTGCTAGAGGAGAGACGGGACTTATTTCCTACGAGCAGTACTTC. Protein product: CSARGETGLISYEQYF.

This clonotype was seen ten or more times. The chain combines TRBV7-6 with TRBJ2-7, with 8 bases lining up with TRBD2. J gave up 5 bases and V 5 bases, and 14 bases lay outside the gene matches. CDR1 SGHVS and CDR2 FNYEAQ come from the germline V gene. CDR3 length equals 16 residues. CDR3 amino acids: CASSGAMAGGGNEQYF. The CDR3 DNA is TGTGCCAGCAGCGGTGCAATGGCGGGAGGAGGAAACGAGCAGTACTTC.

The J gene is TRBJ1-1, the V gene TRBV30; no reliable D call. V was trimmed by 0 bases and J by 7 bases, leaving 15 bases between them. Germline CDR1 reads GTSNPN; CDR2 reads SVGIG (reference sequence). This CDR3 has 14 residues. The chain's CDR3 is CAWSVGGGADEAFF. The CDR3 DNA follows: TGTGCCTGGAGTGTAGGAGGAGGCGCTGATGAAGCTTTCTTT.

The CDR3 loop reads CSAPLKPFYNEQFF. The CDR3 DNA is TGCAGTGCCCCGTTAAAGCCCTTCTACAATGAGCAGTTCTTC. The chain recombines TRBV20-1 with TRBJ2-1; D gene uncertain. CDR1 is DFQATT, CDR2 SNEGSKA, per germline (reference sequence). V was pared by 6 bases and J by 3 bases, with 15 bases between. This CDR3 has 14 residues.

This clonotype was seen more than once but under ten times. The J gene is TRBJ1-1, the V gene TRBV30; no clear D. V shed 4 bases and J shed 5 bases, with 11 bases lying between them. This CDR3 has 12 amino acids. The germline V gene has CDR1 GTSNPN and CDR2 SVGIG (reference sequence). CDR3 sequence: CAWNGYDTEAFF. The DNA for the CDR3 is TGTGCCTGGAATGGTTACGATACTGAAGCTTTCTTT. Using reference TRBV30 and TRBJ1-1 for the parts outside the CDR3, the full variable domain is SQTIHQWPATLVQPVGSPLSLECTVEGTSNPNLYWYRQAAGRGLQLLFYSVGIGQISSEVPQNLSASRPQDRQFILSSKKLLLSDSGFYLCAWNGYDTEAFFGQGTRLTVV.

The chain couples TRBV30 to TRBJ2-3; tentatively, D is TRBD2 (6 bases). CDR1 is GTSNPN, CDR2 SVGIG, per germline (reference sequence). The V end was cut by 3 bases, the J end by 4 bases, with 14 bases between. The CDR3 consists of 14 residues. The CDR3 region has the DNA TGTGCCTGGAGCGGGGGAACCGGCGCAGATACGCAGTATTTT. It encodes CAWSGGTGADTQYF.

The CDR3 DNA is TGTGCCAGTAGTATCGGCGGGGGTGGGTACTACAATGAGCAGTTCTTC. This sequence encodes CASSIGGGGYYNEQFF. This sequence joins TRBV19 and TRBJ2-1; TRBD2 agrees at 7 bases. This CDR3 region has 16 residues. The V segment lost 3 bases and the J segment 3 bases; nucleotides outside the gene matches: 8. Germline V lookup: CDR1 LNHDA, CDR2 SQIVND (reference sequence).

The chain employs TRBV29-1 and TRBJ2-1, with a possible D match to TRBD2 (5 bases). CDR3 size: 15 residues. Germline assignment: CDR1 SQVTM and CDR2 ANQGSEA. The V end was cut by 5 bases, the J end by 1 base, with 15 bases between. CDR3 DNA: TGCAGCGTTCATATAGAGGGTAGATCCTACAATGAGCAGTTCTTC. Translation: CSVHIEGRSYNEQFF.

The V and J genes are TRBV30 and TRBJ1-2; D not resolved. The CDR3 spans 13 residues. Trimming stripped 0 bases from V and 4 bases from J, with 9 bases between. CDR1 GTSNPN and CDR2 SVGIG come from the germline V gene (reference sequence). In nucleotides, the CDR3 is TGTGCCTGGAGTGTGAGTGTACGCTATGGCTACACCTTC. Protein sequence: CAWSVSVRYGYTF.

As to this clonotype: With a much larger clone just one base away, this may be a read error. The chain uses TRBV2 and TRBJ2-7, with D unresolved. Deletions cut 3 bases from V and 2 bases from J, with 8 bases between. Germline CDR1 and CDR2: SNHLY and FYNNEI. The CDR3 extends over 13 amino acids. CDR3 sequence: CASSDDGTYEQYF. The CDR3 bases are TGTGCCAGCAGTGATGACGGTACCTACGAGCAGTACTTC. Full variable domain (remainder filled in from reference TRBV2 and TRBJ2-7): EPEVTQTPSHQVTQMGQEVILRCVPISNHLYFYWYRQILGQKVEFLVSFYNNEISEKSEIFDDQFSVERPDGSNFTLKIRSTKLEDSAMYFCASSDDGTYEQYFGPGTRLTVT.

The chain joins TRBV7-3 to TRBJ2-6; 8 nucleotides align to TRBD2. The V segment lost 1 base and the J segment 0 bases; nucleotides outside the gene matches: 2. The CDR3 is 17 amino acids. The germline gives CDR1 SGHTA, CDR2 FQGTGA. The CDR3 DNA is TGTGCCAGCAGCTTAATTGCGGGGGGCTCTGGGGCCAACGTCCTGACTTTC. Its protein is CASSLIAGGSGANVLTF.

This clonotype has only a few counts. The J gene is TRBJ2-7, the V gene TRBV6-6, with no clear D. Trimming removed 2 bases at V and 7 bases at J, with 21 bases between. The CDR3 is 16 residues long. Looked up from germline, CDR1 is MNHNY and CDR2 is SVGAGI (reference sequence). The CDR3, as DNA: TGTGCCAGCAGTTACCCCAGTCCGGCGCGAGACGGGGAGCAGTACTTC. Translated: CASSYPSPARDGEQYF.

This chain joins TRBV6-5 and TRBJ1-1; perhaps TRBD1 as D (5 bases). V gave up 2 bases and J gave up 6 bases, with 16 bases separating them. This CDR3 is 15 amino acids long. The germline V gene encodes CDR1 MNHEY and CDR2 SVGAGI. The CDR3, as DNA: TGTGCCAGCAGTTACATTACCGGGGGAGGGGCTGAAGCTTTCTTT. It yields the protein CASSYITGGGAEAFF.

The J gene is TRBJ2-7, the V gene TRBV7-3; TRBD2 agrees at 8 bases. V lost 4 bases, J lost 9 bases, and 2 bases stayed unmatched. The CDR3 length is 11 residues. Looked up from germline, CDR1 is SGHTA and CDR2 is FQGTGA. CDR3 DNA sequence: TGTGCCAGCAGCTCGGGGGGGGGGCAGTACTTC. Translating gives CASSSGGGQYF.

This clonotype was recorded a few times. The chain recombines TRBV19 with TRBJ2-2; no clear D gene. The V gene's germline CDR1 is LNHDA and CDR2 SQIVND (reference sequence). The CDR3 loop spans 13 amino acids. V lost 8 bases to trimming and J lost 7 bases, with 14 bases between them. The CDR3 is CASCKEPFGELFF. CDR3 DNA: TGTGCCAGTTGTAAAGAACCGTTCGGGGAGCTGTTTTTT.

The chain is built from TRBV5-1 and TRBJ1-1; D remains ambiguous. Germline CDR1 and CDR2: SGHRS and YFSETQ. Trimming removed 0 bases at V and 4 bases at J, with 10 bases between. This CDR3 has 14 residues. CDR3 loop: CASSLGELSTEAFF. In DNA form, the CDR3 reads TGCGCCAGCAGCTTGGGGGAACTGAGCACTGAAGCTTTCTTT.

The chain joins TRBV11-3 to TRBJ2-1; D is tentatively TRBD1 or TRBD2 (5 bases each). The length of the CDR3 is 14 residues. From germline, CDR1 is SGHNT and CDR2 YENEEA. V was trimmed by 3 bases and J by 6 bases, leaving 12 bases between them. This CDR3 reads CASSLRGVSNEQFF. CDR3 DNA: TGTGCCAGCAGCTTGAGGGGTGTAAGCAATGAGCAGTTCTTC.

This clonotype was seen a single time. V usage is TRBV2 and J usage is TRBJ1-5, with unresolved D. This CDR3 spans 16 amino acids. V was cut by 6 bases and J by 0 bases, with 15 bases left in between. Germline values: CDR1 SNHLY, CDR2 FYNNEI. For the CDR3, the DNA is TGTGCCAGCAGATCCCATCAGGACGATAGCAATCAGCCCCAGCATTTT. Translated: CASRSHQDDSNQPQHF.